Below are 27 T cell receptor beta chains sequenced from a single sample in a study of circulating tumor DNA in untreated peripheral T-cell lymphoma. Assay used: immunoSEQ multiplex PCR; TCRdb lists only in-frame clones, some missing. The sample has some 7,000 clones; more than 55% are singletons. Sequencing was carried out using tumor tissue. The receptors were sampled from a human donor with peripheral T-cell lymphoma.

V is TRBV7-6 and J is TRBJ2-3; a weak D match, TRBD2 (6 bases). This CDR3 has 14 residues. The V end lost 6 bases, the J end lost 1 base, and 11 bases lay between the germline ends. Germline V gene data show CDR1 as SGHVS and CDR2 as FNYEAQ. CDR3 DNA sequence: TGTGCCAGCAGGGTCGGGAGCGGCACAGATACGCAGTATTTT. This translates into CASRVGSGTDTQYF.

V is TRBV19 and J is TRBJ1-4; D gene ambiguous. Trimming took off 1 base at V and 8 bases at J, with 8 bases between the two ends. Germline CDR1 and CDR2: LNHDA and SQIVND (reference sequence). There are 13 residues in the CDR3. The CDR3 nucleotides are TGTGCCAGTAGTATAGGGGCCAGGGAAAAACTGTTTTTT. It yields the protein CASSIGAREKLFF.

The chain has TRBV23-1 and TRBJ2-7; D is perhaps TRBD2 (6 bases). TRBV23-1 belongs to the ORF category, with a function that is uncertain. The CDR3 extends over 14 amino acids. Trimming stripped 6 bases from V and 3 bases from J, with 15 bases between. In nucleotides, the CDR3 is TGCGCCAGCAGCCACGGACTATTTCACTACGAGCAGTACTTC. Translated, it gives CASSHGLFHYEQYF.

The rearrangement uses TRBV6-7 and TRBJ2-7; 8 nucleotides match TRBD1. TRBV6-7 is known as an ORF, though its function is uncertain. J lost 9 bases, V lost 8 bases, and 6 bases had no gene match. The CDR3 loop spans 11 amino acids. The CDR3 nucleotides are TGTGCCAGCCGGACAGGGCCTGTGCAGTACTTC. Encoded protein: CASRTGPVQYF.

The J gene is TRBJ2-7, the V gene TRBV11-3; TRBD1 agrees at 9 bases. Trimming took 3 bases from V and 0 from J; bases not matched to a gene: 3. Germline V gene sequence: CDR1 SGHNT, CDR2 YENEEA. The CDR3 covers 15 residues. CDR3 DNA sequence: TGTGCCAGCAGCTTCTGGGACAGGGACTCCTACGAGCAGTACTTC. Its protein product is CASSFWDRDSYEQYF.

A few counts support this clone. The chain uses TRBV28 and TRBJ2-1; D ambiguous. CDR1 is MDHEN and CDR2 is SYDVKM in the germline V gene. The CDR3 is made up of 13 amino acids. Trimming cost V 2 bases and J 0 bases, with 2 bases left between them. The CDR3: CASSLPSYNEQFF. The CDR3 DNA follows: TGTGCCAGCAGTTTACCCTCCTACAATGAGCAGTTCTTC.

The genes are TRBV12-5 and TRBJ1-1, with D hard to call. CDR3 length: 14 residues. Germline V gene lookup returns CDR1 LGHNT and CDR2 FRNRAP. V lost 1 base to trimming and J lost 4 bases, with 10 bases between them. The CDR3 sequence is CASGLGQAATEAFF. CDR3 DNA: TGTGCTAGTGGTTTGGGGCAGGCGGCCACTGAAGCTTTCTTT.

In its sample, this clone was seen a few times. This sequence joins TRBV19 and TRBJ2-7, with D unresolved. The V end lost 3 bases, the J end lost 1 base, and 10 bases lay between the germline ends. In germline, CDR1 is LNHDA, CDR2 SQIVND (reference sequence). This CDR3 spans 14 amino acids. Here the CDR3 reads CASSIYDGSYEQYF. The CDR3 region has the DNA TGTGCCAGTAGTATTTACGACGGGTCCTACGAGCAGTACTTC.

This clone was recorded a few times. CDR3 DNA sequence: TGTGCCAGTAAGTCGGCGTCCACAGATACGCAGTATTTT. Its protein product is CASKSASTDTQYF. V usage is TRBV19 and J usage is TRBJ2-3; D gene unclear. The CDR3 extends over 13 amino acids. Germline assignment: CDR1 LNHDA and CDR2 SQIVND (reference sequence). V lost 7 bases to trimming and J lost 2 bases, with 10 bases between them. Drawing the rest from reference TRBV19 and TRBJ2-3, the complete variable domain is DGGITQSPKYLFRKEGQNVTLSCEQNLNHDAMYWYRQDPGQGLRLIYYSQIVNDFQKGDIAEGYSVSREKKESFPLTVTSAQKNPTAFYLCASKSASTDTQYFGPGTRLTVL.

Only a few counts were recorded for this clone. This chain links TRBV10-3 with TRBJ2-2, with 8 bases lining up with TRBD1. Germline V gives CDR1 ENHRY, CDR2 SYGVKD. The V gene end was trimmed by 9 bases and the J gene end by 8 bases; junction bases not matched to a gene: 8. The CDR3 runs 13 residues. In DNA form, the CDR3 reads TGTGCCATGGGGGACAGGCTGTTTGGGGAGCTGTTTTTT. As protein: CAMGDRLFGELFF.

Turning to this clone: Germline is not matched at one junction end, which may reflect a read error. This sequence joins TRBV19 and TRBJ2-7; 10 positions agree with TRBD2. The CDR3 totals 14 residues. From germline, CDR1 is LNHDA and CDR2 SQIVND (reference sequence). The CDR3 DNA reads TGTGCCAGTAGTATCCTAGCGGGGGCCTACGAGCAATACTTC. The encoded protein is CASSILAGAYEQYF. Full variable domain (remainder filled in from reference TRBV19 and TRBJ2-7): DGGITQSPKYLFRKEGQNVTLSCEQNLNHDAMYWYRQDPGQGLRLIYYSQIVNDFQKGDIAEGYSVSREKKESFPLTVTSAQKNPTAFYLCASSILAGAYEQYFGPGTRLTVT.

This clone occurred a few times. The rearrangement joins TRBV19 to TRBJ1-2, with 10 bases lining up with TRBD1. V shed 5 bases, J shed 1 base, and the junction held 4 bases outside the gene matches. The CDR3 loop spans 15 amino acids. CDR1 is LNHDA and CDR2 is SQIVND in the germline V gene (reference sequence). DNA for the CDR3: TGTGCCAGTAGTCCGGACAGGGGGATTAACTATGGCTACACCTTC. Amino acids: CASSPDRGINYGYTF.

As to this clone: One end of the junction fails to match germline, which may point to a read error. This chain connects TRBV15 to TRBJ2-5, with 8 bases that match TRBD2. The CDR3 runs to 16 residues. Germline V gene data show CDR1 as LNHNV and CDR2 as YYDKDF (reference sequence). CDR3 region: CVTSRPGTSGIGTQYF. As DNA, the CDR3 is TGTGTCACCAGCAGACCCGGGACTAGTGGGATAGGGACCCAGTACTTC.

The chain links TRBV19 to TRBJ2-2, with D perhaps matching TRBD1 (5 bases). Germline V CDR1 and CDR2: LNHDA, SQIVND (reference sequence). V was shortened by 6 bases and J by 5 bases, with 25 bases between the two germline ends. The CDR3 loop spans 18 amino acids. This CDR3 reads CASRKKTREPDTTGELFF. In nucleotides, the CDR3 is TGTGCCAGTAGGAAAAAGACCAGGGAACCCGATACGACCGGGGAGCTGTTTTTT.

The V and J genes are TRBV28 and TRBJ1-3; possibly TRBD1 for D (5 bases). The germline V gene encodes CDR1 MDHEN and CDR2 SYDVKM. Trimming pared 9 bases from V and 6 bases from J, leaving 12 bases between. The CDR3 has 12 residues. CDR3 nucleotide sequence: TGTGCCAGTTGGATAGGGGAAAACACCATATATTTT. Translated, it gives CASWIGENTIYF.

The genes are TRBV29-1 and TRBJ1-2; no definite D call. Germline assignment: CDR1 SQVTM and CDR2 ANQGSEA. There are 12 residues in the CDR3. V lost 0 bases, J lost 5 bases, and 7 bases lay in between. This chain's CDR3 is CSVEDMEYGYTF. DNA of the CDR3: TGCAGCGTTGAAGATATGGAGTATGGCTACACCTTC. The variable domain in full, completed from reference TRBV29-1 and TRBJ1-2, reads SAVISQKPSRDICQRGTSLTIQCQVDSQVTMMFWYRQQPGQSLTLIATANQGSEATYESGFVIDKFPISRPNLTFSTLTVSNMSPEDSSIYLCSVEDMEYGYTFGSGTRLTVV.

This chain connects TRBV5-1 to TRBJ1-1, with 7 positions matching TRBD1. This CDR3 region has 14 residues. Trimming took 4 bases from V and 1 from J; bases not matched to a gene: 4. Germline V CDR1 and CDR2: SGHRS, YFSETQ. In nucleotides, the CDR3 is TGCGCCAGCAGCAGGGGACAGCCGAACACTGAAGCTTTCTTT. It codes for CASSRGQPNTEAFF.

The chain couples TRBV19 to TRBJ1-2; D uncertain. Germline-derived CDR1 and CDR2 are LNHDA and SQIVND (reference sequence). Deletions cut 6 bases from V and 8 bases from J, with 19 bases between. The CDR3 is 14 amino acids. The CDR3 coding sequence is TGTGCCAGTAGCTACCCCGCGGGTCCACTAGGCTACACCTTC. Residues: CASSYPAGPLGYTF.

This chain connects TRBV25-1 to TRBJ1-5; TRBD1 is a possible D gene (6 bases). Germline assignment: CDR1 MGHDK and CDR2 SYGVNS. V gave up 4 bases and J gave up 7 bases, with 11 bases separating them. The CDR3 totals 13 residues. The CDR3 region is CASSGTDGQPQHF. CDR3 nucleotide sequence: TGTGCCAGCAGTGGGACAGATGGGCAGCCCCAGCATTTT. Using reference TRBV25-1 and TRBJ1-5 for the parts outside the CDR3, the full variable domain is EADIYQTPRYLVIGTGKKITLECSQTMGHDKMYWYQQDPGMELHLIHYSYGVNSTEKGDLSSESTVSRIRTEHFPLTLESARPSHTSQYLCASSGTDGQPQHFGDGTRLSIL.

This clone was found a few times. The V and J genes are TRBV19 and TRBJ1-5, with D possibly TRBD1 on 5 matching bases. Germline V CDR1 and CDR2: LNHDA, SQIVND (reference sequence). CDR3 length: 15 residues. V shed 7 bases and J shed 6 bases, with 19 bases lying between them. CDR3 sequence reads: CASNQGILQTQPQHF. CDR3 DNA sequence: TGTGCCAGTAATCAGGGTATCCTACAAACTCAGCCCCAGCATTTT.

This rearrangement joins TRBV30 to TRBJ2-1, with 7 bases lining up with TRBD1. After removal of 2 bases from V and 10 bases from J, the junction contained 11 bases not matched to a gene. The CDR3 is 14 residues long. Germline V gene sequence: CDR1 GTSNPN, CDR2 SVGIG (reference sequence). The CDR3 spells CAWSKDRNFGEQFF. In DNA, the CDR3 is TGTGCCTGGAGTAAGGACAGGAACTTTGGGGAGCAGTTCTTC.

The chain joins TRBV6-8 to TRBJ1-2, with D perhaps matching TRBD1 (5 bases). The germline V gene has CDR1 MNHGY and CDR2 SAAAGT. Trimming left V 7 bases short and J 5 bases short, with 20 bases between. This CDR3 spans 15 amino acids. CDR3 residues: CASKPSGLDGYGYTF. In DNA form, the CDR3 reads TGTGCCAGCAAACCCTCAGGGCTGGACGGATATGGCTACACCTTC.

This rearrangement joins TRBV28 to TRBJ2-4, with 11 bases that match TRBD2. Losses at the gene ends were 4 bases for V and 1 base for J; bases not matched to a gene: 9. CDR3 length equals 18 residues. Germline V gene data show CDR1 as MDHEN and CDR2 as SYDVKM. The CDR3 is CASSWFSGGAAAKNIQYF. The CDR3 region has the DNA TGTGCCAGCAGTTGGTTTAGCGGGGGGGCCGCGGCCAAAAACATTCAGTACTTC.

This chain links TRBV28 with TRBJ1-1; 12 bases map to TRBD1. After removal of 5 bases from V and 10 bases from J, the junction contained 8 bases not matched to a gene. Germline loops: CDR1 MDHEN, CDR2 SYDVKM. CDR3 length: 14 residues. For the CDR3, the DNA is TGTGCCAGCAGTCTCCGGGACAGGGGGCAGGTAGCTTTCTTT. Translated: CASSLRDRGQVAFF. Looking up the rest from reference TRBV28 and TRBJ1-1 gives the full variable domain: DVKVTQSSRYLVKRTGEKVFLECVQDMDHENMFWYRQDPGLGLRLIYFSYDVKMKEKGDIPEGYSVSREKKERFSLILESASTNQTSMYLCASSLRDRGQVAFFGQGTRLTVV.

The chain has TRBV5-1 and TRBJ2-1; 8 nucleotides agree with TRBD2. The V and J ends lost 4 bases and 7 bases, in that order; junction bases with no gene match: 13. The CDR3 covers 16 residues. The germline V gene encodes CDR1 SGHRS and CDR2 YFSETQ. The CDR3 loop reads CASSSTYSGSGNEQFF. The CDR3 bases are TGCGCCAGCAGCAGTACCTACAGCGGGAGTGGGAATGAGCAGTTCTTC.

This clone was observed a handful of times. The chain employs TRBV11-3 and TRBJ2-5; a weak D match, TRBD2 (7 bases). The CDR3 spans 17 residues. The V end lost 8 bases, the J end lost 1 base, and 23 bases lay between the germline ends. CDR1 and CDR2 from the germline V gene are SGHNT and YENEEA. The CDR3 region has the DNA TGTGCCAGCGGCGGGGGCCCAAGAACTCCTAGCCAAGAGACCCAGTACTTC. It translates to CASGGGPRTPSQETQYF.

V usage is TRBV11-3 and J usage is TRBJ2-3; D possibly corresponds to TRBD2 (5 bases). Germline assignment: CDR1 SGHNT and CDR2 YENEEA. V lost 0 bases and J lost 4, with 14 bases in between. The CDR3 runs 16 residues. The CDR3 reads CASSLEFLAGPDTQYF. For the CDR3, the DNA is TGTGCCAGCAGCTTAGAGTTCCTAGCAGGCCCAGATACGCAGTATTTT.